The T cell receptor beta chain under discussion was sequenced for a study of control samples from healthy donors and cancer patients. There are a few counts of this clone. CDR1 LNHDA and CDR2 SQIVND come from the germline V gene (reference sequence). V dropped 3 bases and J dropped 6 bases, with 11 bases sitting between them. The CDR3 totals 13 residues. Data came from immunoSEQ multiplex PCR; TCRdb stores just in-frame clones and leaves some out. The sample holds roughly 80,000 clones; around 92% are singletons and the top ten take around 5.8%. The clonotype was recovered from a man aged 45-65 years in good health. Sequenced: blood. This chain joins TRBV19 and TRBJ1-2; no clear D gene. CDR3 sequence: CASSILRNDGYTF. For the CDR3, the DNA is TGTGCCAGTAGTATCTTGAGAAACGATGGCTACACCTTC.